This TCR beta chain was identified during a study of T cells in Graves' hyperthyroidism and ophthalmopathy. For the study at large: Prior to any treatment, at the point of initial diagnosis, peripheral blood was collected. Regarding the study as a whole: Also found in blood were most expanded thyroid clonotypes above 0.001. A model of 13 V-J pairs discriminated ophthalmopathy from stable hyperthyroidism. Ophthalmopathy prediction by the model preceded onset by a median approximately 6.1 months.

This clonotype was recorded many times. No antigen is known for it. Amplification targeted TCR beta CDR3 regions from RNA transcripts. The TCR CDR3 first-round RT-PCR relied on the HTBI primer set. Each CDR3 protein is one row after TCRdb ran MiXCR on the multiplex PCR reads. Altogether 300,000 to 400,000 distinct CDR3 sequences are present, around a sixth being singletons, with the ten largest covering about 49%. The CDR3 sequence is 14 residues long. Trimming took 5 bases from V and 2 from J, leaving 15 bases between them. Germline V gene sequence: CDR1 DFQATT, CDR2 SNEGSKA (reference sequence). The sequence derives from a woman aged 45-59 years with Graves' hyperthyroidism. What was sequenced was blood. The chain is built from TRBV20-1 and TRBJ2-5, with unresolved D. CDR3 in amino acids: CSARGLLVQETQYF. The CDR3 coding sequence is TGCAGTGCTCGAGGCTTATTAGTACAAGAGACCCAGTACTTC.